A single sample is the source of the 26 T cell receptor beta chains below, sequenced in a study of beta chain features in type 1 diabetes. The authors reverse transcribed all of the isolated RNA, so sequencing captured expressed TCRB transcripts. Produced via immunoSEQ multiplex PCR; TCRdb's table is partial and in-frame only. The table shows roughly 290,000 clones, with 8% occurring only once. The specimen sequenced was central memory CD4+ T cells from blood. The receptors shown here come from a woman between 18 and 29 years old in good health.

This clone showed up just a few times. The chain joins TRBV7-2 to TRBJ1-2, with a weak D call TRBD1 (5 bases). CDR1 and CDR2 (germline): SGHTA, FQGNSA. The CDR3 sequence is 15 residues long. V was shortened by 5 bases and J by 3 bases, with 16 bases between the two germline ends. The CDR3 protein is CASSKGPNPDYGYTF. DNA of the CDR3: TGTGCCAGCAGCAAGGGACCGAACCCCGACTATGGCTACACCTTC.

This clone was seen only a few times. The chain uses TRBV7-2 and TRBJ1-1; D is uncertain. V was shortened by 5 bases and J by 1 base, with 8 bases between the two germline ends. This CDR3 is 13 amino acids long. Germline V gene sequence: CDR1 SGHTA, CDR2 FQGNSA. The CDR3 bases are TGTGCCAGCAGCCGGAAAGCGAACACTGAAGCTTTCTTT. Protein product: CASSRKANTEAFF.

This clone was observed a few times. The chain combines TRBV7-2 with TRBJ2-5; 7 bases map to TRBD2. The CDR3 sequence is 19 residues long. The trim removed 3 bases at V and 2 bases at J, leaving 18 bases unmatched. Germline CDR1 SGHTA, CDR2 FQGNSA. The CDR3 is CASSFGGRATVGGQETQYF. CDR3 coding DNA: TGTGCCAGCAGCTTCGGGGGACGTGCGACGGTGGGAGGGCAAGAGACCCAGTACTTC.

This clone has a handful of counts. This rearrangement joins TRBV18 to TRBJ2-6, with 8 bases fitting TRBD1. The germline gives CDR1 KGHSH, CDR2 LQKENI. The trim removed 8 bases at V and 2 bases at J, leaving 8 bases unmatched. The CDR3 totals 16 residues. DNA for the CDR3: TGTGCCAGCCCTGGGACAGGTCAAGCTGGGGCCAACGTCCTGACTTTC. Its protein product is CASPGTGQAGANVLTF. The entire variable domain, with the rest obtained from reference TRBV18 and TRBJ2-6, is as follows: NAGVMQNPRHLVRRRGQEARLRCSPMKGHSHVYWYRQLPEEGLKFMVYLQKENIIDESGMPKERFSAEFPKEGPSILRIQQVVRGDSAAYFCASPGTGQAGANVLTFGAGSRLTVL.

This clone has just a few counts. The CDR3 nucleotides read TGTGCCTGGAGTCCGGACAGGGGCTACACCTTC. Its translation is CAWSPDRGYTF. The V and J genes are TRBV30 and TRBJ1-2; the match to TRBD1 covers 7 bases. Germline CDR1 and CDR2: GTSNPN and SVGIG (reference sequence). V shed 2 bases, J shed 8 bases, and the junction held 2 bases outside the gene matches. CDR3 length: 11 amino acids.

V and J are TRBV9 and TRBJ2-5; D gene ambiguous. Germline V lookup: CDR1 SGDLS, CDR2 YYNGEE. The CDR3 runs 11 residues. V was cut by 4 bases and J by 3 bases, with 4 bases left in between. CDR3 region: CASSREETQYF. Written as DNA, the CDR3 is TGTGCCAGCAGCAGAGAAGAGACCCAGTACTTC.

V and J are TRBV30 and TRBJ2-1; D uncertain. The CDR3 is 14 amino acids. The V and J ends lost 0 bases and 4 bases respectively, with 10 bases between them. Germline loops: CDR1 GTSNPN, CDR2 SVGIG (reference sequence). The CDR3 DNA reads as TGTGCCTGGAGTGTACAACTGAAGTACAATGAGCAGTTCTTC. This gives the protein CAWSVQLKYNEQFF.

This clone was counted a few times. The genes are TRBV7-2 and TRBJ1-2; D not certain. The length of the CDR3 is 15 residues. Trimming left V 0 bases short and J 0 bases short, with 8 bases between. Germline V lookup: CDR1 SGHTA, CDR2 FQGNSA. CDR3 DNA: TGTGCCAGCAGCTTAGCGCGGACTACTAACTATGGCTACACCTTC. This translates into CASSLARTTNYGYTF.

This clone was seen only a few times. The chain has TRBV5-4 and TRBJ2-7; D unclear. This CDR3 contains 12 residues. The V end lost 3 bases, the J end lost 4 bases, and 8 bases lay between the germline ends. CDR1 is SGHNT and CDR2 is YYREEE in the germline V gene (reference sequence). The CDR3 region has the DNA TGTGCCAGCAGCTACCTAGGGTACGAGCAGTACGTC. The encoded protein is CASSYLGYEQYV.

This chain connects TRBV19 to TRBJ2-1; D possibly corresponds to TRBD2 (6 bases). The CDR3 extends over 15 amino acids. Germline CDR1 reads LNHDA; CDR2 reads SQIVND (reference sequence). V shed 5 bases and J shed 1 base, with 12 bases lying between them. CDR3 in amino acids: CASSPRLGSYNEQFF. The CDR3, as DNA: TGTGCCAGTAGTCCGAGACTAGGATCCTACAATGAGCAGTTCTTC.

This clone was seen more than once but under ten times. This chain uses TRBV2 with TRBJ1-5; 7 bases line up with TRBD1. J lost 7 bases, V lost 6 bases, and 6 bases had no gene match. Germline V CDR1 and CDR2: SNHLY, FYNNEI. The CDR3 covers 13 residues. CDR3 protein: CASRRTGQQPQHF. The CDR3, as DNA: TGTGCCAGCAGGCGGACAGGTCAACAGCCCCAGCATTTT.

The CDR3 spells CASSPVPDQPQHF. For the CDR3, the DNA is TGTGCCAGCAGCCCCGTTCCGGATCAGCCCCAGCATTTT. This chain links TRBV9 with TRBJ1-5, with no clear D. With 4 bases removed from V and 5 bases from J, the gap between germline ends came to 10 bases. Germline CDR1 is SGDLS and CDR2 is YYNGEE. The CDR3 has 13 amino acids.

In this sample, this clone turned up a few times. Here the CDR3 reads CASSLGSRFNYGYTF. CDR3 DNA sequence: TGTGCCAGCAGCTTAGGGTCGAGGTTTAACTATGGCTACACCTTC. This chain connects TRBV13 to TRBJ1-2; D unresolved. The CDR3 sequence is 15 residues long. Germline CDR1 is PRHDT and CDR2 is FYEKMQ (reference sequence). V lost 0 bases, J lost 1 base, and 9 bases lay in between.

This clone was detected a few times. The chain carries TRBV2 and TRBJ2-3; D is possibly TRBD1 or TRBD2 (6 bases each). In germline, CDR1 is SNHLY, CDR2 FYNNEI. The CDR3 contains 17 residues. The V end was cut by 6 bases, the J end by 2 bases, with 21 bases between. CDR3 in amino acids: CASRAGMTGRFTDTQYF. The DNA for the CDR3 is TGTGCCAGCAGGGCGGGGATGACAGGTAGATTCACAGATACGCAGTATTTT.

This clone was counted a few times. This sequence joins TRBV7-3 and TRBJ2-6; the D is unclear. Trimming left V 3 bases short and J 0 bases short, with 24 bases between. Germline CDR1 and CDR2: SGHTA and FQGTGA. The CDR3 covers 21 residues. For the CDR3, the DNA is TGTGCCAGCAGCTTCTTCGTCGGTTCCGGTGGGAAGAGCTCTGGGGCCAACGTCCTGACTTTC. Amino acid sequence: CASSFFVGSGGKSSGANVLTF.

The chain couples TRBV9 to TRBJ2-3; D possibly corresponds to TRBD1 (6 bases). The V gene's germline CDR1 is SGDLS and CDR2 YYNGEE. Trimming left V 0 bases short and J 4 bases short, with 12 bases between. The CDR3 is 15 residues long. The CDR3 DNA sequence: TGTGCCAGCAGCGTAGAGCAGGGGCGCTCAGATACGCAGTATTTT. Translation gives CASSVEQGRSDTQYF.

Details on this clone: Since a much larger clone is just one base distant, this may be a read error. In the same sample, other DNA sequences code for this CDR3. CDR3 coding DNA: TGTGCCAGCAGCCGGACAGGGGGTAATCAGCCCCAGCATTTT. This encodes CASSRTGGNQPQHF. The chain joins TRBV5-6 to TRBJ1-5; 10 bases align to TRBD1. V lost 4 bases and J lost 4; bases outside the gene matches: 2. Per germline, CDR1 SGHDT and CDR2 YYEEEE. This CDR3 comprises 14 residues.

The table lists this clone with a few counts. The chain carries TRBV19 and TRBJ2-2, with D possibly being TRBD1 (6 bases). Germline V gene sequence: CDR1 LNHDA, CDR2 SQIVND (reference sequence). The CDR3 has 15 amino acids. Trimming removed 7 bases at V and 7 bases at J, with 19 bases between. The CDR3 reads CASTKGVGVDGELFF. CDR3 bases: TGTGCCAGTACCAAGGGGGTCGGGGTCGACGGGGAGCTGTTTTTT. Filled out from reference TRBV19 and TRBJ2-2, the complete variable domain reads DGGITQSPKYLFRKEGQNVTLSCEQNLNHDAMYWYRQDPGQGLRLIYYSQIVNDFQKGDIAEGYSVSREKKESFPLTVTSAQKNPTAFYLCASTKGVGVDGELFFGEGSRLTVL.

This clone was detected a few times. The chain couples TRBV5-6 to TRBJ2-5, with D possibly TRBD1 on 5 matching bases. V was shortened by 5 bases and J by 9 bases, with 11 bases between the two germline ends. CDR3 length equals 11 residues. Per the germline V gene, CDR1 is SGHDT and CDR2 is YYEEEE. The CDR3 nucleotides are TGTGCCAGCAGTACTGGGGCTCCCCAGTACTTC. As protein: CASSTGAPQYF.

The chain joins TRBV7-2 to TRBJ2-1; possibly TRBD1 for D (5 bases). Germline V lookup: CDR1 SGHTA, CDR2 FQGNSA. The germline V and J ends were trimmed by 6 bases and 9 bases, with 9 bases remaining between them. The CDR3 extends over 11 amino acids. The CDR3 loop is CASSLGVEQFF. For the CDR3, the DNA is TGTGCCAGCAGTCTAGGGGTTGAGCAGTTCTTC. The whole variable domain, filled in from reference TRBV7-2 and TRBJ2-1, reads GAGVSQSPSNKVTEKGKDVELRCDPISGHTALYWYRQSLGQGLEFLIYFQGNSAPDKSGLPSDRFSAERTGGSVSTLTIQRTQQEDSAVYLCASSLGVEQFFGPGTRLTVL.

In its sample, this clone was seen many times. Other DNA sequences of this sample code for an identical CDR3. V usage is TRBV18 and J usage is TRBJ1-4, with 8 nucleotides matching TRBD1. The CDR3 spans 13 residues. Trimming took 3 bases from V and 7 from J; bases not matched to a gene: 1. CDR1 KGHSH and CDR2 LQKENI come from the germline V gene. The chain's CDR3 is CASSPGQVEKLFF. CDR3 in DNA: TGTGCCAGCTCACCGGGACAGGTTGAAAAACTGTTTTTT.

This chain links TRBV11-2 with TRBJ2-5; D is ambiguous. The V gene lost 5 bases and the J gene lost 4 bases, with 11 bases spanning the gap. Looked up from germline, CDR1 is SGHAT and CDR2 is FQNNGV. There are 13 residues in the CDR3. The CDR3 DNA follows: TGTGCCAGCAGCAGATACATAGCAGAGACCCAGTACTTC. Protein product: CASSRYIAETQYF.

This clone was counted a few times. The chain uses TRBV4-2 and TRBJ1-2, with TRBD1 as a possible D gene (6 bases). The germline CDR1 and CDR2 sequences are LGHNA and YNFKEQ. V gave up 2 bases and J gave up 1 base, with 8 bases separating them. This CDR3 has 14 amino acids. CDR3: CASSQTDSNYGYTF. The CDR3 DNA sequence: TGTGCCAGCAGCCAAACGGACAGTAACTATGGCTACACCTTC.

This rearrangement joins TRBV6-6 to TRBJ1-1, with TRBD1 as a possible D gene (5 bases). The CDR3 covers 14 residues. Germline loops: CDR1 MNHNY, CDR2 SVGAGI (reference sequence). V was cut by 2 bases and J by 3 bases, with 10 bases left in between. CDR3 residues: CASSYGGGYTEAFF. The CDR3 DNA reads as TGTGCCAGCAGTTACGGGGGAGGGTACACTGAAGCTTTCTTT.

This clone was observed a few times. The chain is built from TRBV4-2 and TRBJ1-4, with TRBD1 matching over 8 bases. The length of the CDR3 is 15 residues. J lost 8 bases, V lost 1 base, and 6 bases had no gene match. CDR1 is LGHNA and CDR2 is YNFKEQ in the germline V gene. CDR3 nucleotide sequence: TGTGCCAGCAGCCAAGTTGGACAGGGTGAAGAAAAACTGTTTTTT. This encodes CASSQVGQGEEKLFF.

The CDR3 protein is CASSYTGSNEKLFF. The CDR3 DNA follows: TGTGCCAGCAGCTACACAGGGTCTAATGAAAAACTGTTTTTT. The chain is built from TRBV11-2 and TRBJ1-4; tentative D call: TRBD1 (6 bases). Germline V CDR1 and CDR2: SGHAT, FQNNGV. This CDR3 comprises 14 residues. Trimming removed 4 bases from V and 3 bases from J, with 9 bases in between.